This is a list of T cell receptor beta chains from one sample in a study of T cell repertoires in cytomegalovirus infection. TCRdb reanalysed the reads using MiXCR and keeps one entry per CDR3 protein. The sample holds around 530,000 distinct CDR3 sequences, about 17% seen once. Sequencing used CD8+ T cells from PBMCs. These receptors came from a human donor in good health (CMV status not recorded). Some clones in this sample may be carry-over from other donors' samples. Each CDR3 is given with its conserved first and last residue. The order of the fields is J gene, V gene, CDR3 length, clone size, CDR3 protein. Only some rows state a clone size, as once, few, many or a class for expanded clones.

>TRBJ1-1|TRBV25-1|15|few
CASSEGSGSRTEAFF
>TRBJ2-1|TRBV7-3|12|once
CAGNKGGNEQFF
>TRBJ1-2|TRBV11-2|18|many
CASSSETSGTGSNYGYTF
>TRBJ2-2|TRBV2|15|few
CASRGTEVDTGELFF
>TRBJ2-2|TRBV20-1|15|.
CSAIVAGGYTGELFF
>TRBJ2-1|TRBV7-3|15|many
CASSLSLAGNNEQFF
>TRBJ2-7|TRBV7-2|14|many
CASSLSDGDYEQYF
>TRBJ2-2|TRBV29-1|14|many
CSATKDYYTGELFF
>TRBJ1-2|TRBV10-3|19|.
CAISDPGTGAQGPYYGYTF
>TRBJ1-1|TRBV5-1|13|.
CASNRGVNTEAFF
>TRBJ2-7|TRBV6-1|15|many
CASSGIDRGLSEQYF
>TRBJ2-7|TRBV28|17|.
CASSLNPGQQTSYEQYF
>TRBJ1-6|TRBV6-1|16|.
CAGSYSGGSYNSPLHF
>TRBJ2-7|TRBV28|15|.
CASSIFTGSQYEQYF
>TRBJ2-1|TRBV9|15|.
CASSTREALGNEQFF
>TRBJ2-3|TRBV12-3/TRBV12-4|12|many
CASEGSTDTQYF
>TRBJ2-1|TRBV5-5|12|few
CASSTARNEQFF
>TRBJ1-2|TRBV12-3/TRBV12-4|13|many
CASSFGTAYGYTF
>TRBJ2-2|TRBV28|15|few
CASSRGGLGARELFF
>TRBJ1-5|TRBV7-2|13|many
CASSLAFNQPQHF
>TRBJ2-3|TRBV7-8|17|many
CASSLGYLAGGTDTQYF
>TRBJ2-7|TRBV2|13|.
CANVLAGSPLQYF
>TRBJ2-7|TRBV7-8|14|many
CASSSRTGGGEQYF
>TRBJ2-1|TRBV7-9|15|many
CASSLAPQLNNEQFF
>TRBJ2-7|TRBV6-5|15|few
CASSFPPTNSYEQYF
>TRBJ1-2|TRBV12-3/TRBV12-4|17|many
CASSLSGRGRLDYGYTF
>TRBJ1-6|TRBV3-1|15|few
CASSHGVSYNSPLHF
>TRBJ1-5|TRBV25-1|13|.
CASSAQGHQPQHF
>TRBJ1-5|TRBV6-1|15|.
CASSEGRGVVQPQHF
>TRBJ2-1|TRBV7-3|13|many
CASSSDGYNEQFF
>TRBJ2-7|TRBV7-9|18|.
CASSPPPYDRADHYEQYF
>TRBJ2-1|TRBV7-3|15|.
CASSLNYRSYNEQFF
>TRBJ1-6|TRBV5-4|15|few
CASSSGTDNNSPLHF
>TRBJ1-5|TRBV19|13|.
CATRSGQGQPQHF
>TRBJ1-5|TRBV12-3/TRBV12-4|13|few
CASSPAGHQPQHF
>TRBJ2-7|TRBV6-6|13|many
CASSYTSNYEQYF
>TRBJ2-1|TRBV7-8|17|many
CASSHLWSGAQNNEQFF
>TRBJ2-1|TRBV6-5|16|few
CASSYSPGTERDEQFF
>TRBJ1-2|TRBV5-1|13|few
CASSREDSYGYTF
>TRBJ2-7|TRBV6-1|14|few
CASTSDRKLYEQYF
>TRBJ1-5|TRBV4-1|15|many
CASSQDWAGGQPQHF